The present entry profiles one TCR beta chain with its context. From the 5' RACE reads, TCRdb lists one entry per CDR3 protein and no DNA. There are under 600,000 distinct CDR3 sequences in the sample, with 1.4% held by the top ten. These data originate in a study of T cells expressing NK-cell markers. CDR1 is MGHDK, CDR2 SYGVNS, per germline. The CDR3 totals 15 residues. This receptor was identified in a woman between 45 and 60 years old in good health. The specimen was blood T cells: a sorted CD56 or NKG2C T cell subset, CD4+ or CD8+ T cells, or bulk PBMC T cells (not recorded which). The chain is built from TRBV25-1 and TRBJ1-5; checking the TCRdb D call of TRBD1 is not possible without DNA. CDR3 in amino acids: CASSDGTGVIQPQHF. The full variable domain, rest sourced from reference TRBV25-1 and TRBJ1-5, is EADIYQTPRYLVIGTGKKITLECSQTMGHDKMYWYQQDPGMELHLIHYSYGVNSTEKGDLSSESTVSRIRTEHFPLTLESARPSHTSQYLCASSDGTGVIQPQHFGDGTRLSIL.